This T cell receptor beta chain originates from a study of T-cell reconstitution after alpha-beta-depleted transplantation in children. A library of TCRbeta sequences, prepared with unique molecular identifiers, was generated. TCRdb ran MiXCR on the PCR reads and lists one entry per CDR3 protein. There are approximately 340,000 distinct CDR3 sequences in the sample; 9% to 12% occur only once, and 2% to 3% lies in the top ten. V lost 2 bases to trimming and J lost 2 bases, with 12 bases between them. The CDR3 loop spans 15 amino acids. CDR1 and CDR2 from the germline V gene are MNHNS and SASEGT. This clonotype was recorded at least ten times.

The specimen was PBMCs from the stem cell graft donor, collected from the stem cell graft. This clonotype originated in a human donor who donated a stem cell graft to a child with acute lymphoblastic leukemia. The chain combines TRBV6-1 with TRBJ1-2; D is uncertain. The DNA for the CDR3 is TGTGCCAGCAGTGAAAAGATCCGGCCGAACTATGGCTACACCTTC. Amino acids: CASSEKIRPNYGYTF.